A selection of T cell receptor beta chains follows, all from one sample in a study of CD4 T cells in relation to SARS-CoV-2 and coronaviruses. These receptors' targets are unknown. The data were produced by immunoSEQ multiplex PCR, yet TCRdb's version contains in-frame clones alone and is incomplete. The sample lists approximately 18,000 clones, 82% occurring once. What was sequenced was CD4+ T cells from PBMCs, cultured in vitro. These TCRs come from a human donor in good health. Each CDR3 is given with its conserved first and last residue. The order of the fields is D gene, V gene, CDR3 protein. A D gene is named only where the DNA matches it firmly.

>TRBD2|TRBV4-2
CASSQDQAGADWGQYF
>TRBD1|TRBV7-9
CASSPWDRIYGYTF
>TRBD1|TRBV3-1/TRBV3-2
CASSQLQGGEQFF
>TRBD2|TRBV27
CASTSGGFANTGELFF
>NA|TRBV11-2
CASSLERFQETQYF
>NA|TRBV4-1
CASSQWVLIAGRETQYF
>NA|TRBV11-2
CASTSRGEAFF
>NA|TRBV9
CASSVGRGIYNEQFF
>TRBD1|TRBV19
CASTTGQGRAEAFF
>NA|TRBV4-1
CASSQESLAGDTQYF
>NA|TRBV5-1
CASSLADAWDEQYF
>NA|TRBV4-1
CASSPRARKMDEQYF
>NA|TRBV6-6
CASSSSGGRQTQYF
>TRBD1|TRBV11-2
CASSFTRQGASPLHF
>NA|TRBV7-8
CASSSSGTARETQYF
>TRBD2|TRBV7-2
CASSLAPRTSGETQYF
>TRBD1|TRBV5-1
CASSLAQGQGQNYGYTF
>NA|TRBV18
CASSPRQMNTEAFF
>TRBD1|TRBV5-3
CARSLGDREAFF